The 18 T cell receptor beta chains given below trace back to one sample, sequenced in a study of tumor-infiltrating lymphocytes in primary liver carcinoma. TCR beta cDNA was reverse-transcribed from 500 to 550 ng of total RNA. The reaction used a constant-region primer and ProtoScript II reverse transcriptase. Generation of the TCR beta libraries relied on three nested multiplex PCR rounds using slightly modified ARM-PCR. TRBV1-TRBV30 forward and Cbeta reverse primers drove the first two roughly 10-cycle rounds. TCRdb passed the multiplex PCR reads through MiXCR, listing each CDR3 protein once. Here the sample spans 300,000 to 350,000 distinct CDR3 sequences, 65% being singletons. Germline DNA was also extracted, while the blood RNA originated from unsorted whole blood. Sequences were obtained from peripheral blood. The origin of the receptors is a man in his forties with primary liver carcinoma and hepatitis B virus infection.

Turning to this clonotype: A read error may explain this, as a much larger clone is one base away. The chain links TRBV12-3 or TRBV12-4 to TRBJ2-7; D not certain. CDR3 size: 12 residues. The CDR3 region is CAISFLGYEQYF. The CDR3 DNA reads TGTGCCATCAGTTTTTTGGGCTACGAGCAGTACTTC.

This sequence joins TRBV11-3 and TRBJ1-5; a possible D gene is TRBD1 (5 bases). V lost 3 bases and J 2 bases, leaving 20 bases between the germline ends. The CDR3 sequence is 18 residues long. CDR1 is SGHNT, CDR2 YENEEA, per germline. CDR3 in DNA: TGTGCCAGCAGCTTTGAGGGGAGGGGTTGTGTGGGCAATCAGCCCCAGCATTTT. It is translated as CASSFEGRGCVGNQPQHF.

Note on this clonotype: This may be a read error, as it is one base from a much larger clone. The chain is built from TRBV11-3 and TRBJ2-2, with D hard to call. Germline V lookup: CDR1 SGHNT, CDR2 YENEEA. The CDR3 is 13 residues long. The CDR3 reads CASSQEGTRELFF. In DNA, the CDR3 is TGCGCCAGCAGCCAAGAAGGCACCCGGGAGCTGTTTTTT. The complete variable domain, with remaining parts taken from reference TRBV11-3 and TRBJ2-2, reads EAGVVQSPRYKIIEKKQPVAFWCNPISGHNTLYWYLQNLGQGPELLIRYENEEAVDDSQLPKDRFSAERLKGVDSTLKIQPAELGDSAVYLCASSQEGTRELFFGEGSRLTVL.

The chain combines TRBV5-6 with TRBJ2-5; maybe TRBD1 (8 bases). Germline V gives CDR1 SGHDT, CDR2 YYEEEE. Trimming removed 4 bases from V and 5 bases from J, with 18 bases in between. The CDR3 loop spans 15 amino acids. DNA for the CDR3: TGTGCCAGCAGCCAGGGGGCGGGAGAGGAGGAGACCCAGTACTTC. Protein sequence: CASSQGAGEEETQYF.

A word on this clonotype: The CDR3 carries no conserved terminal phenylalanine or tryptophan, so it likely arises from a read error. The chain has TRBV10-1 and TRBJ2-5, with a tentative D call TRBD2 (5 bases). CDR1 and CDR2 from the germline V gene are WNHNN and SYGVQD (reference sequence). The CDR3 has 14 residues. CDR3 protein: CASSDAVMGETQYP. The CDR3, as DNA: TGCGCCAGCAGTGATGCGGTTATGGGAGAGACTCAGTACCCC.

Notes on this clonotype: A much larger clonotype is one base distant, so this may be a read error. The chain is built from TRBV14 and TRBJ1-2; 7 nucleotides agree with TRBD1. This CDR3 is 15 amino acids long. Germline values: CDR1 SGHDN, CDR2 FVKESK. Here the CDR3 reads CASGQAHRGIYGYTF. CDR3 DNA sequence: TGTGCCAGCGGCCAAGCCCACAGGGGTATCTATGGCTACACCTTC.

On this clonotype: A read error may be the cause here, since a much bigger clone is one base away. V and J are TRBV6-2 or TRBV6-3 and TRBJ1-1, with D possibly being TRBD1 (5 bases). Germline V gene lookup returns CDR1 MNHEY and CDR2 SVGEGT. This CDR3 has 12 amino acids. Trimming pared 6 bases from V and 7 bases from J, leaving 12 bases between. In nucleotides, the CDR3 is TGTGCCAGCAGCTCCGGACACATTGAAGCTTTCTTT. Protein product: CASSSGHIEAFF.

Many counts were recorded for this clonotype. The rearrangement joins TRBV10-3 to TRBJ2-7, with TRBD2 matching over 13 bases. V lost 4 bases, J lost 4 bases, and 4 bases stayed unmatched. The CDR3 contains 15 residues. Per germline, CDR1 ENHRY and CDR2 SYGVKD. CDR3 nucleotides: TGTGCCATCAGTGCCGGGACTAGCGGGATGTACGAGCAGTACTTC. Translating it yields CAISAGTSGMYEQYF.

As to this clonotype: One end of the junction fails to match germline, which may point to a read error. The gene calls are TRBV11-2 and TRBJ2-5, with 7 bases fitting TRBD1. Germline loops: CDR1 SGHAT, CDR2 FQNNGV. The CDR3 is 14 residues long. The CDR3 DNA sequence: TGTGCCAGCGGCTCAAACAGGGGCCCAGAGACCCATCACTTC. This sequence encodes CASGSNRGPETHHF.

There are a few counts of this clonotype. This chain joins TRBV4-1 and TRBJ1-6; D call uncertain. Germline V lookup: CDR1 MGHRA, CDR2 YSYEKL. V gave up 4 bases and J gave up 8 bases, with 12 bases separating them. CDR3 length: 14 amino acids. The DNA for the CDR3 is TGCGCCAGCAGCCCTGGGGTAGGAGATTCACCCCTCCACTTT. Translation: CASSPGVGDSPLHF.

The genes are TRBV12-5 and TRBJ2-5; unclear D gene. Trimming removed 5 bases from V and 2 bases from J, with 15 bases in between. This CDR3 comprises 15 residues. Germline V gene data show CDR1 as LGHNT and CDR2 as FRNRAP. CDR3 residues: CASGDRAPEQETQYF. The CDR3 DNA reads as TGTGCTAGTGGTGACCGGGCCCCGGAGCAAGAGACCCAGTACTTC.

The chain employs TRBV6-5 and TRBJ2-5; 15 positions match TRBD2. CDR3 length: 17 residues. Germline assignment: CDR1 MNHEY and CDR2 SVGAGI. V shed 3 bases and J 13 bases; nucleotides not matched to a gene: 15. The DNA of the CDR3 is TGTGCCAGCAGTTATTACGGGACTAGCGGGAGGTTTGAGGCCCGGTACTTC. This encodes CASSYYGTSGRFEARYF.

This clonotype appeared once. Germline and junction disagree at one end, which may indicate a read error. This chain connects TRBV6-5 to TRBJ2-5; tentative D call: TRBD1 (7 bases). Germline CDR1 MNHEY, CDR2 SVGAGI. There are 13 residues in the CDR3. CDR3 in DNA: TGTGTCAGCAGGGGGGCCCCCCTGGAGACCCAATACTTC. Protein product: CVSRGAPLETQYF.

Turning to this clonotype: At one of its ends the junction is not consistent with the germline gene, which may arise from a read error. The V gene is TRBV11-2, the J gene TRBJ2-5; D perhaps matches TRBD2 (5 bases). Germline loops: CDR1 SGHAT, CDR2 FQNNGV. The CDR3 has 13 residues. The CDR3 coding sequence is TGCGCCAGCGGCCTGGGCACAGAAGAGACCCAGTACTTC. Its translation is CASGLGTEETQYF.

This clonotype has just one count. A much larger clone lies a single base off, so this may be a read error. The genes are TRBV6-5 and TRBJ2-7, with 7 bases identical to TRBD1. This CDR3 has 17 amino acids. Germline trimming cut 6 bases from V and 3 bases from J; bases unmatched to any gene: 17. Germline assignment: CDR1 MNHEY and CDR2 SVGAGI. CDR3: CASSALRGPSRIYEQYF. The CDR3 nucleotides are TGTGCCAGCAGCGCACTAAGGGGGCCGAGCAGGATCTACGAGCAGTACTTC.

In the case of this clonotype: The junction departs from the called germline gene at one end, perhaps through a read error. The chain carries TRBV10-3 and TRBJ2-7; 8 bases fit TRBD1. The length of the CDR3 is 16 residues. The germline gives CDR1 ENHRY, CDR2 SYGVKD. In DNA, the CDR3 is TGTACCATCAGCCGGGGACAGGCGCTCCTCTCCTACGAGCAGTACTTC. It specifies CTISRGQALLSYEQYF.

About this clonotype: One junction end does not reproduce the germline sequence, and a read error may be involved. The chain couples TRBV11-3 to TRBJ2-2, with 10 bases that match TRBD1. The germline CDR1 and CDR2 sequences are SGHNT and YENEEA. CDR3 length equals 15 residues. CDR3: CASGAGQGRVGELVF. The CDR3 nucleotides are TGTGCCAGCGGGGCGGGACAGGGGAGAGTCGGGGAGCTGGTTTTT.

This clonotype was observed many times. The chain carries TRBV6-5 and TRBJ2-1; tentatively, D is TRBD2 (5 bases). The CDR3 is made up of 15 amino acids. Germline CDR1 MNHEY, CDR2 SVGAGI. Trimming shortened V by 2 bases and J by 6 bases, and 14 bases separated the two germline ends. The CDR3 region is CASSYESGIGNEQFF. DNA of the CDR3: TGTGCCAGCAGTTACGAAAGCGGAATCGGCAATGAGCAGTTCTTC.